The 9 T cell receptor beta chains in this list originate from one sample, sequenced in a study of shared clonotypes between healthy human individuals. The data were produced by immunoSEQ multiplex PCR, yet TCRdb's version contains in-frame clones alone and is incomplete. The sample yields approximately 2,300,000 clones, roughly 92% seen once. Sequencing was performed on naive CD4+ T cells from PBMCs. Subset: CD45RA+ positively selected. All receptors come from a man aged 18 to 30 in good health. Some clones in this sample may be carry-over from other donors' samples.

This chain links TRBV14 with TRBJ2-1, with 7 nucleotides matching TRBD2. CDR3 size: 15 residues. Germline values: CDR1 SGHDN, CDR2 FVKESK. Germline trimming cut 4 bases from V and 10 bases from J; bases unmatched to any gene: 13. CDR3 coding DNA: TGTGCCAGCAGCCGACAAAGGGACTATCTTGCAGAGCAGTTCTTC. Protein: CASSRQRDYLAEQFF.

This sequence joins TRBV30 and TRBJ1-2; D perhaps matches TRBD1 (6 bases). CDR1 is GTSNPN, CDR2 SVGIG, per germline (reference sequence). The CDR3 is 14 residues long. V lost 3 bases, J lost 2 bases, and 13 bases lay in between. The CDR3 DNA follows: TGTGCCTGGAGGGCGGGACACCCAAACTATGGCTACACCTTC. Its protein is CAWRAGHPNYGYTF.

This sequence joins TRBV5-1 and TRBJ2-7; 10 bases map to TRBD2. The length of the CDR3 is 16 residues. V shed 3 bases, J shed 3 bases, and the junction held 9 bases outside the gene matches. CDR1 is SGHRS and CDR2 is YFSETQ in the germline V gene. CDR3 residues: CASSSSSSGSHYEQYF. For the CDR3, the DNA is TGCGCCAGCAGCTCTTCATCTAGCGGGAGTCACTACGAGCAGTACTTC.

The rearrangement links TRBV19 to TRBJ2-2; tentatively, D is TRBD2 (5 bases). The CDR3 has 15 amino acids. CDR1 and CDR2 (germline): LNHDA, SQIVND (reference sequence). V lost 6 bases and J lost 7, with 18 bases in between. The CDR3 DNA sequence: TGTGCCAGTAGATCTGGAGCTAGCTGGGTCGGGGAGCTGTTTTTT. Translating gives CASRSGASWVGELFF.

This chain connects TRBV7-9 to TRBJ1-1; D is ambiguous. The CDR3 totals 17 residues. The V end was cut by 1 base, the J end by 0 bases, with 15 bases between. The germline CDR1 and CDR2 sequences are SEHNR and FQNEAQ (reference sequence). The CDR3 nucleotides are TGTGCCAGCAGCTTAGTACTAGGGTCTTCAATGAACACTGAAGCTTTCTTT. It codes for CASSLVLGSSMNTEAFF.

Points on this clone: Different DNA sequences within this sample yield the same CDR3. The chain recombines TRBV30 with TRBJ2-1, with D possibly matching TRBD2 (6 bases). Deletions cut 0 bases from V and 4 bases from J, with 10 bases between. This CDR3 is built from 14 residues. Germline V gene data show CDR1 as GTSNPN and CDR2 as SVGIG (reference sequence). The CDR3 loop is CAWSVRGLYNEQFF. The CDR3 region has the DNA TGTGCCTGGAGTGTTCGGGGGTTGTACAATGAGCAGTTCTTC.

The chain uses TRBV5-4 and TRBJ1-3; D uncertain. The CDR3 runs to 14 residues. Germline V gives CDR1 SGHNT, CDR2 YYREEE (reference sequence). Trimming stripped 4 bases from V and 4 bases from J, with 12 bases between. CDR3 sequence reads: CASSPGLSGNTIYF. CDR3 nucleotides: TGTGCCAGCAGCCCCGGACTCTCAGGAAACACCATATATTTT.

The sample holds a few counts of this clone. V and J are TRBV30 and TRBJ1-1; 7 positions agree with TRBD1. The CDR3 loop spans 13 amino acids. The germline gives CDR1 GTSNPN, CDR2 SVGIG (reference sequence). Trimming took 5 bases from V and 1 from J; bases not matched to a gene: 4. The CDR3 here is CAWAGQKNTEAFF. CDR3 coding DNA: TGTGCCTGGGCGGGACAGAAGAACACTGAAGCTTTCTTT.

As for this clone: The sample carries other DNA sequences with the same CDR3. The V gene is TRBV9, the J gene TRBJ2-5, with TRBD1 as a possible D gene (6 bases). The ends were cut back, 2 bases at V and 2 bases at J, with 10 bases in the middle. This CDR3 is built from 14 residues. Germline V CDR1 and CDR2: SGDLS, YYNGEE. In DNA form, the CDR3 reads TGTGCCAGCAGCGTTGGGCAGGGGCAAGAGACCCAGTACTTC. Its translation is CASSVGQGQETQYF.